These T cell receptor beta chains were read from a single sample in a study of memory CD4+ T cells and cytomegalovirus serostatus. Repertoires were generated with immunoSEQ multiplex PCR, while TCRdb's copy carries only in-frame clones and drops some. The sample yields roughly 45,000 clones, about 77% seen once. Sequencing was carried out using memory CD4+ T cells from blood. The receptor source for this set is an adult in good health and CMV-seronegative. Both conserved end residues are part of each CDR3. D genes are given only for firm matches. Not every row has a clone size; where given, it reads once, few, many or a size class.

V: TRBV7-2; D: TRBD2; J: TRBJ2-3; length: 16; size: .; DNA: TGTGCCAGCAGCTTAGGATGGGCGGGGGGGCAGGATACGCAGTATTTT; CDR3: CASSLGWAGGQDTQYF
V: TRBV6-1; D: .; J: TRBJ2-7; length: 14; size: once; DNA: TGTGCCAGCAGACTGACCGGGACCACCTACGAGCAGTACTTC; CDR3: CASRLTGTTYEQYF
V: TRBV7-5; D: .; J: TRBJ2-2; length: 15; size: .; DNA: TGTGTCAGAAGCTGCACCGACAGGAACACCGGGGAGCTGTTTTTT; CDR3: CVRSCTDRNTGELFF
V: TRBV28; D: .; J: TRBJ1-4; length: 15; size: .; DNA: TGTGCCAGCAGTTCCGGGGGGGGAACTAATGAAAAACTGTTTTTT; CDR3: CASSSGGGTNEKLFF
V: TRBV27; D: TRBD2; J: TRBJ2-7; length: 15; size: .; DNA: TGTGCCAGCAGTTTAAAGGCTAGCGGGAGTCCCGAGCAGTACTTC; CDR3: CASSLKASGSPEQYF
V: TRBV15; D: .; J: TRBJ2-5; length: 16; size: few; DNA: TGTGCCACCAGCAGCGGGCGCATCACTTGGCGGGAGACCCAGTACTTC; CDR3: CATSSGRITWRETQYF
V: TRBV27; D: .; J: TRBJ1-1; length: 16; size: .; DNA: TGTGCCAGCAGTTTATCGATGGGCAGGTTGAACACTGAAGCTTTCTTT; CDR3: CASSLSMGRLNTEAFF
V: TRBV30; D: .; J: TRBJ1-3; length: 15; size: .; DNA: TGTGCCTGGATCCCAGGGTGGCAAGGTGGAAACACCATATATTTT; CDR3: CAWIPGWQGGNTIYF
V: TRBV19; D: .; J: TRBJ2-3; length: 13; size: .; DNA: TGTGCCAGTAGTCGGCGTCAGACAGATACGCAGTATTTT; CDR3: CASSRRQTDTQYF
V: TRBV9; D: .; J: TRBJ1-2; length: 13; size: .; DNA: TGTGCCAGCAGCGCCCAATTAGACCTGGACTACACCTTC; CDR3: CASSAQLDLDYTF
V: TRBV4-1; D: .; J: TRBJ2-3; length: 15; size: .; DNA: TGCGCCAGCAGCCAAGCTTCAGGGCCCGCAGATACGCAGTATTTT; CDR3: CASSQASGPADTQYF
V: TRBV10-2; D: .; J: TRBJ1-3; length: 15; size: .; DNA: TGCGCCAGCAGTGATACAGGCAGCGGGAGAAACACCATATATTTT; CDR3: CASSDTGSGRNTIYF
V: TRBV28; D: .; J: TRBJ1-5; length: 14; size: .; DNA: TGTGCCAGCAGTTTCGGAGATGTCAATCAGCCCCAGCATTTT; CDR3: CASSFGDVNQPQHF
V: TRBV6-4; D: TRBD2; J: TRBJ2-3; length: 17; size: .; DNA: TGTGCCAGCAGTCAGACCACAGCGGGAGCACACCTATATACGCAGTATTTT; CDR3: CASSQTTAGAHLYTQYF
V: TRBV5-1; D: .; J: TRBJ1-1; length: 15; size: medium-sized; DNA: TGCGCCAGCAGCTTTATCCGGGGGGCGTACACTGAAGCTTTCTTT; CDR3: CASSFIRGAYTEAFF
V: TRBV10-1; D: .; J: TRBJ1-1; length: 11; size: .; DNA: TGCGCCAGCAGTGAGTCCGGGGGAGCTTTCTTT; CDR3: CASSESGGAFF
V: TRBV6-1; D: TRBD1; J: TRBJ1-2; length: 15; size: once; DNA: TGTGCCAGCAGTGAAGACGGACAGGTACCCTATGGCTACACCTTC; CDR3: CASSEDGQVPYGYTF
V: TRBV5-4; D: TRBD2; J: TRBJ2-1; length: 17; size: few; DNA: TGTGCCAGCAGCAATAGCGGGGGGGCCTACGGCTACAATGAGCAGTTCTTC; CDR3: CASSNSGGAYGYNEQFF
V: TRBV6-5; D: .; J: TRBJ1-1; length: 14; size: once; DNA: TGTGCCAGCAGTTACTCTGGGACGGAAAGGAAAGCTTTCTTT; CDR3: CASSYSGTERKAFF
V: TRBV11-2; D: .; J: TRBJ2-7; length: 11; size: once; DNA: TGTGCCAGCGCCTTCGAATACGAGCAGTACTTC; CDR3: CASAFEYEQYF